This T cell receptor (beta chain) stems from a study of T cell clones after liver transplantation (dated by TCRdb to about 2019). As for the study more broadly: The samples were obtained from ITN030ST, a randomized trial that attempted immunosuppression withdrawal within 2 years after liver transplantation. To count as tolerant, a recipient had to stay completely off immunosuppression for at least one year without liver enzymes climbing beyond twice the upper limit of normal. After a pre-transplant mixed lymphocyte reaction, TCRbeta sequencing was used to pinpoint donor-reactive T cell clones, which were subsequently tracked in post-transplant blood. The studied cohort comprised 8 liver transplant recipients, 3 classified as tolerant and 5 as non-tolerant. Three of the eight recipients were HCV-positive; the others were transplanted for non-autoimmune, non-viral indications. As an antigen-independent comparator for donor-reactive sequences, third party-reactive TCRbeta sequences were also identified from pre-transplant MLRs. Blood samples were collected pre-transplant, then pre-randomization ahead of withdrawal, and finally post-randomization once withdrawal had either been completed or failed. No induction therapy was given to the subjects, and standard immunosuppression was administered until randomization at 12-24 months post-transplant. Broad study findings and their caveats: The decline in donor-reactive sequences exceeded the decline in third party-reactive sequences, suggesting partial antigen-specific deletion that was unrelated to withdrawal success. Without allograft tissue specimens, donor-reactive T cells may have migrated into the graft rather than being deleted. A significant post-transplant decrease in circulating donor-reactive CD4 TCRbeta sequences was observed in most of the 8 subjects, irrespective of tolerance or HCV status. When repertoire turnover was taken into account, detection of donor-reactive sequences was significantly reduced in 7 of 8 subjects for CD4 and in 8 of 8 subjects for CD8. In two subjects, low numbers of available donor cells limited the measurable donor-reactive repertoire. Conclusions were preliminary, limited by small, heterogeneous patient numbers and non-standardized post-transplant time points.

CDR1 and CDR2 are read off the germline V gene (reference sequence) as LNHDA and SQIVND. Trimmed from V: 10 bases; trimmed from J: 8 bases; junction bases lacking a gene match: 15. The CDR3 covers 15 residues, taking in both the cysteine and the phenylalanine. Only CDR3 DNA remains: 45 bases, in frame from the first base. Details on this clone: Its antigen target is currently unknown. No base quality values were provided; no much bigger clone lies one nucleotide off.

Unstimulated PBMCs, after thawing, were stained for CD3, CD4 and CD8 and then FACS-sorted into CD3+CD4+ and CD3+CD8+ populations. All 8 studied subjects were randomized to withdrawal of immunosuppression. The Qiagen DNeasy Blood and Tissue Kit was used for genomic DNA isolation. Frozen genomic DNA underwent high-throughput TCRbeta CDR3 sequencing by immunoSEQ, including PCR amplification, mapping, bias correction and internal controls. Processing in the source paper ran as follows. Only productive rearrangements were retained, and each unique TCRbeta sequence was defined by its CDR3 nucleotide sequence together with its V and J gene. For a sequence to be called donor-reactive, it needed a frequency of at least 0.01% and at least 5-fold expansion in CFSE-low cells compared with unstimulated pre-transplant cells. Minimum frequency thresholds were set for each subject based on the unstimulated sample with the lowest template count, ensuring at least 90% detection power. Jensen-Shannon divergence between the top 1000 TCRbeta sequences post- versus pre-transplant served as the measure of repertoire turnover. Two-sided Fisher's exact tests were used to test for changes in how often donor-reactive sequences were detected. TCRdb obtained this table from immuneACCESS and retained in-frame rearrangements with V and J assigned. These tables miss some clones; where compared with another copy, unresolved V genes account for less than half of the shortfall, and the remainder is unexplained. V and J calls and clone size are copied from that table; D and trimming were computed from the DNA. Here the sample has about 80,000 clones; roughly 80% occur a single time. The top ten clonotypes cover around 0.45% of the sample.

Sequences were derived from CD4+ T cells from blood, sampled around 42 months after liver transplant. The chain was built from TRBV19 and TRBJ1-2; 11 junctional bases match TRBD1. The receptor was isolated from a human patient who received a liver transplant. It is possible that, after a transplant, some T cells come from the graft donor. The CDR3 protein is CATQRTGGVKGGYTF. The nucleotide sequence reads TGTGCCACACAAAGGACAGGGGGCGTTAAAGGGGGCTACACCTTC.